This T cell receptor (beta chain) originates from a study of circulating CD8 cells and anti-PD-1 response in melanoma (TCRdb year 2020). Notes on the research overall: Nivolumab was given to patients intravenously at 3 mg/kg every 2 weeks. A total of 11 melanoma patients were included in the TCR repertoire analysis, 4 of them responders and 7 non-responders. Patients with complete or partial responses were classified as responders; those with stable or progressive disease (RECIST v1.1) as non-responders. In on-treatment samples, a biotinylated anti-human IgG4 antibody was used to detect PD-1. Of the 13 patients in the melanoma cohort, anti-PD-1 was received as first-line therapy by seven patients, and prior targeted therapy or immunotherapy had been received by six patients. Study-wide findings and limitations: Between subsets, repertoires were largely private, with fewer than 7.5% of TRB clonotypes shared at M1, and the highest sharing was seen between DPOS and TIGIT. The DNEG repertoire had the highest diversity, the PD-1 and DPOS repertoires had similar and higher clonality, and the TIGIT repertoires had the lowest diversity. Because tumor material was not accessible, tumor reactivity was instead assessed by peptide assays on expanded sorted subsets. The cohort included both treatment-naive and previously treated patients, and the authors noted that this mix could influence results. Because of limited material, replicates were generally not included when the experiments were performed. Only baseline and M1 samples, drawn from a small cohort with few responders, went into the published TCR repertoire comparisons.

The sequencer was a NextSeq 500. Starting from around 15 ng of total RNA, TCR libraries were made with the QIAseq Immune Repertoire RNA Library Kit, Human TCR Panel. Sequencing of the TCR libraries was done on an Illumina NextSeq with a Mid Output V2 kit and asymmetric 261x41 paired-end reads. Every TCR library was diluted to about 4 nM, then pooled, denatured and loaded at 0.8 to 1 pM. On the authors' methods: TCR FASTQ files were processed in the QIAGEN GeneGlobe Data Analysis Center, and downstream analysis was performed in R 3.5.2. Clonality was calculated as one minus the Shannon entropy normalized by the log of the number of unique productive sequences. Fisher exact tests at 5% FDR, run separately within each subset, picked out TRA or TRB clonotypes whose abundance differed between baseline and M1. Differentially abundant clonotypes were categorized as emerging, expanding, contracting or non-expanding/contracting. Morisita's overlap index was used to measure how much repertoires overlapped between patients. TCRdb passed the public sequencing reads through fastp at Q25 and MiXCR, retaining productive beta sequences. Rows are unified per CDR3 protein, each entry keeping the most common DNA and genes. The V and J calls follow TCRdb's processing rather than the paper's. The sample table holds 90 to 150 distinct CDR3 sequences, of which under 3.5% were seen once. About 51% of the sample is held by the ten biggest clonotypes.

This clonotype is labeled medium-sized (0.01 to 0.1%). Its recognized antigen is unknown. A much larger clone is a single base away; this may be a read error. The CDR3 holds 12 amino acids from the cysteine to the phenylalanine. Just the 36-base CDR3 DNA is kept, in frame starting at base 1. Per the germline V gene, LGHNA is the CDR1 and YNFKEQ is the CDR2. Four subsets defined by PD-1 and/or TIGIT were sorted from live CD3+CD8+TCRalphabeta+ cells on a BD FACSAria II cell sorter. To characterize relevance to anti-PD-1 therapy response, circulating CD8 T cells were sorted into four subsets based on PD-1 and TIGIT expression. For every sorted CD8 T-cell subset, sequencing covered both the TCR alpha and the TCR beta chains. Peripheral blood was collected before the first anti-PD-1 injection, after two injections and after four injections. PBMCs were isolated immediately by Ficoll gradient centrifugation. Until use, PBMCs were stored frozen in liquid nitrogen in RPMI containing approximately 19% FCS and approximately 9.7% DMSO. After thawing, PBMCs were stained with a viability dye and with antibodies against CD3, CD8alpha, TCRalphabeta, PD-1 and TIGIT. The RNeasy Kit was used to extract total RNA, and all samples had a RIN greater than 7.

This specimen consisted of CD8+ T cells from PBMCs, obtained at baseline or after one month of anti-PD-1 therapy (not recorded which). The clonotype was recovered from a human donor with melanoma. The rearranged segments are TRBV4-2 and TRBJ2-3; there is no confident call for the D gene. The CDR3 protein: CASSPPIGTQCF. DNA sequence: TGTGCCAGCAGCCCACCGATCGGTACGCAGTGTTTT.